The clone carrying this TCR beta chain turned up a few times. Its antigen is not identified. The CDR3 covers 12 residues. V dropped 4 bases and J dropped 3 bases, with 6 bases sitting between them. The V gene's germline CDR1 is MGHRA and CDR2 YSYEKL. The entry originates in a study of a mutant IDH1 vaccine in newly diagnosed glioma. Produced via immunoSEQ multiplex PCR; TCRdb's table is partial and in-frame only. The sample lists some 64,000 clones; under 90% were seen once. Described time point: week 11, during vaccination. Vaccination comprised doses that each held 300 ug of mutant IDH1 20-mer peptide, plus topical imiquimod.

This receptor was obtained from a man aged 45 to 65 with glioma. Sample: PBMCs, taken from a glioma patient whose treatment included an IDH1 peptide vaccine. This chain uses TRBV4-1 with TRBJ1-1, with D possibly TRBD1 on 5 matching bases. CDR3 residues: CASSLGDTEAFF. DNA for the CDR3: TGCGCCAGCAGCCTAGGGGACACTGAAGCTTTCTTT.